This T cell receptor beta chain was captured in a study of blood T cell repertoires in COVID-19. Study-level information: Acute-phase and convalescent COVID-19 samples originated in the United States, Italy and Spain. PBMCs, B-cell-depleted T cells, or T cells provided the cDNA or gDNA that made up the material.

The CDR3 sequence is 14 residues long. Trimming left V 3 bases short and J 1 base short, with 9 bases between. Germline CDR1 MNHNS, CDR2 SASEGT. Method: immunoSEQ multiplex PCR; TCRdb's copy keeps in-frame clones and lacks some. The sample consists of around 69,000 clones, about 88% of them appearing once. Sequencing was done on a sample of peripheral blood. The chain joins TRBV6-1 to TRBJ1-2, with a tentative D call TRBD1 (5 bases). The receptor was isolated from a woman aged 45-65 years with active COVID-19. CDR3 nucleotides: TGTGCCAGCAGTGACAGGGTAGTTAACTATGGCTACACCTTC. It specifies CASSDRVVNYGYTF.